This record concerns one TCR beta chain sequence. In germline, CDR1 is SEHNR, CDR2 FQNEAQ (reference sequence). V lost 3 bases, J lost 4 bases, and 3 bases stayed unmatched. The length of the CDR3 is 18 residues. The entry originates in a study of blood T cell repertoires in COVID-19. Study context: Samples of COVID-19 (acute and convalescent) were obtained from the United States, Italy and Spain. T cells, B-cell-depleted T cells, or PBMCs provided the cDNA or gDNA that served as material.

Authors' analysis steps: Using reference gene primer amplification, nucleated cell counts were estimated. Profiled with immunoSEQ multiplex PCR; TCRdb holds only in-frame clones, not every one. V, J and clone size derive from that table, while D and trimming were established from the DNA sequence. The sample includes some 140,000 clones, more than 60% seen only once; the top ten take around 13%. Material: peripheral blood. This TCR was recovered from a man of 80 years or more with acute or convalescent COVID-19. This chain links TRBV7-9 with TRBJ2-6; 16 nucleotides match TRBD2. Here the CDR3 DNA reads TGTGCCAGCAGCTTGGGACTAGCGGGGGGGCCGGGGGCCAACGTCCTGACTTTC. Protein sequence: CASSLGLAGGPGANVLTF.